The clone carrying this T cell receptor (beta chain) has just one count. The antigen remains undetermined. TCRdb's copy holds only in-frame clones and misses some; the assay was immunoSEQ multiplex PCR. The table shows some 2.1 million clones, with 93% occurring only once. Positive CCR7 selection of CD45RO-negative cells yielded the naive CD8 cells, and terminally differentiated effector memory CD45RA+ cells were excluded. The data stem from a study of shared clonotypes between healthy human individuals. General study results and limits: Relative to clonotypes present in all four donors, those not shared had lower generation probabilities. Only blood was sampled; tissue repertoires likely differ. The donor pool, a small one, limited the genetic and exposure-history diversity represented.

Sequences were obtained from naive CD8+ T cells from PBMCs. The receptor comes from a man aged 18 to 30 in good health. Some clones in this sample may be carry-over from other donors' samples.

The CDR3 region has the DNA TGTGCCAGCAAGGGACAGGGGTTTTCTTACCGGGAGCCCTACGAGCAGTACTTC. This translates into CASKGQGFSYREPYEQYF. This sequence joins TRBV28 and TRBJ2-7; 10 bases agree with TRBD1. V shed 7 bases and J 2 bases; nucleotides not matched to a gene: 17. Germline V gives CDR1 MDHEN, CDR2 SYDVKM. The length of the CDR3 is 18 residues. Filled out from reference TRBV28 and TRBJ2-7, the complete variable domain reads DVKVTQSSRYLVKRTGEKVFLECVQDMDHENMFWYRQDPGLGLRLIYFSYDVKMKEKGDIPEGYSVSREKKERFSLILESASTNQTSMYLCASKGQGFSYREPYEQYFGPGTRLTVT.